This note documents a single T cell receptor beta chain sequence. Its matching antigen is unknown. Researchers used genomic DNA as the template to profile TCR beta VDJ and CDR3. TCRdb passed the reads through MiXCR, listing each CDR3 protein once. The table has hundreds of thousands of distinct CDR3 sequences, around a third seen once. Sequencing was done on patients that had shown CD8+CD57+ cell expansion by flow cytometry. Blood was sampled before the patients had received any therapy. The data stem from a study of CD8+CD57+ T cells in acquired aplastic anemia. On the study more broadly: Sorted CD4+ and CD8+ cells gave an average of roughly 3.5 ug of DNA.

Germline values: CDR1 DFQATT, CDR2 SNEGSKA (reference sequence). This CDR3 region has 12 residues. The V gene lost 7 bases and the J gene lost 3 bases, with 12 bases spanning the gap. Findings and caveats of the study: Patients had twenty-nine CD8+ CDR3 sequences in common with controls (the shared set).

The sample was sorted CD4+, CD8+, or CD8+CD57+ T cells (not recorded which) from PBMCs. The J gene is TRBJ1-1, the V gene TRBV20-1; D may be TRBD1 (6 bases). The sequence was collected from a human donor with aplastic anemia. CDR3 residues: CSGEEGDTEAFF. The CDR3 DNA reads TGCAGTGGGGAAGAGGGGGACACTGAAGCTTTCTTT.